This TCR beta chain was captured by sequencing in a study of cytomegalovirus exposure and HLA in healthy donors (dated 2017 in TCRdb). Study-level background: In an earlier analysis of 587 of the donors, 250 to 300 Gb of sequence data and some 120 million unique TCR beta sequences from roughly 190 million T cells were reported. Besides the first cohort of approximately 670 subjects, a separate validation cohort made up of roughly 120 different subjects was used. In an earlier analysis of 550 to 700 of the donors, high-throughput TCR beta sequencing was used to judge whether each TCR beta V gene segment behaved as functional or pseudogenic. Typing coverage differed by locus: A, B, C, DRB1 and DQB1 were typed in roughly 620-640 donors, DQA1 in roughly 510, DPA1 in 606, and DPB1 in 472. All discovery cohort repertoires had been generated using a single sequencing platform. In a later genetic analysis, genome-wide SNP genotypes for about 55% of the roughly 670 donors were used, and that subset was treated as a discovery cohort. The genetic ancestry cluster associated with self-reported Caucasian donors included 81% of the roughly 380 genotyped donors. HLA typing included class I and class II loci at four-digit resolution. To predict cytomegalovirus infection status, the study brought together high-throughput TCR immunosequencing, statistical association of individual TCRs with disease status, and machine learning. A later analysis re-analyzed previously published TCR beta repertoires from 500 to 700 donors and added high-resolution HLA genotyping to study TCR occurrence patterns. A handful of DR-DQ haplotypes were handled as single units for association and clustering because linkage in the cohort was strong. An early release covering 550 to 700 HLA-typed donors comprised about 300 gigabases of sequencing data and about 90 million unique TCR sequences. Donor age, sex, ethnicity and CMV serostatus were collected together with the repertoire data. The aim of the study was to test whether cataloging public T cell receptors could identify signatures of past pathogen exposure. Rather than using new phenotypic data, the later analysis identified candidate immune exposures from TCR beta sequences and from how often those sequences occurred across donors. The study used immunosequencing to profile the T cell repertoires of around 600 subjects and linked those repertoires to cytomegalovirus serostatus. On average, about 240,000 unique TCR beta nucleotide sequences were sequenced per donor among some 420 genotyped donors of the cohort, with 15% to 20% of those sequences being non-productive. Results and caveats for the whole study, not just this receptor: In a later genetic analysis, a missense DCLRE1C variant was associated with V-gene and J-gene trimming of TCR beta chains, and the association was replicated in an independent cohort. According to a later genetic analysis, donors in an Asian-associated ancestry cluster had fewer N-insertions in productive TCRs than the roughly 670-donor mean. In this cohort, only TCR beta chains were sequenced, and detectable features were limited by the absence of alpha or paired-chain data. Because the 87-base-pair reads could not distinguish some IMGT-functional V segments, including TRBV6-2 and TRBV6-3, those segments were excluded. Because some donors lacked HLA typing at each locus, the association tests relied only on the typed subset. The authors suggested that the approach could potentially be generalized to other disease states and immunological phenotypes. Three of the identified cytomegalovirus-associated TCR beta chains were confirmed in vitro to be specific for cytomegalovirus antigens. The presence/absence analyses assumed that sequencing depth was roughly uniform across donors, and that assumption may not be true. Most TCR sequences were seen in very few donors, while some public TCRs were found in many individuals. An earlier analysis of approximately 570 of the donors showed that most TCR beta V segments appeared in productive rearrangements either about 87% or about 30% of the time, which broadly matched IMGT annotations. Linkage disequilibrium might explain the correlated functional status among segregating V segments, but an unknown experimental factor could not be excluded. In a later analysis, TCR association rates were found to vary across HLA loci, with the most associated TCRs seen for DRB1 alleles and the fewest for HLA-C alleles. A further reported finding was that TCR beta sequences accurately predicted the HLA-A and HLA-B alleles for most subjects in the first cohort. In a later analysis, most CMV-associated TCR beta chains were found to appear HLA-restricted, with HLA associations seemingly driven largely by CMV exposure. In a later analysis, HLA-associated TCR beta chains were found to be more clonally expanded and to have lower generation probabilities than equally common non-associated chains. A later analysis reported that several top co-occurrence clusters appeared linked to parvovirus B19, influenza, CMV and Epstein-Barr virus. When HLA alleles, especially DR and DQ, strongly co-occurred, TCR associations were difficult to assign to individual alleles. A later analysis associated 16,951 TCR beta sequences with specific HLA alleles at a false discovery rate of 0.05. For the cohort, immune exposure information was limited to CMV serostatus. Because counts were too low, some 16 rarely observed V segments, including chromosome 9 orphons, were excluded from the earlier analysis of around 640 of the donors. The study listed 150 to 200 TCR beta chains as associated with cytomegalovirus. Cytomegalovirus status was reported to be diagnosed by the classifier with high specificity and sensitivity in both the original and validation cohorts. A cluster of highly shared sequence variants was judged likely to represent a technical artifact of the sequencing pipeline.

The library relied on the immunoSEQ multiplex PCR assay. A mixture of 60 forward primers for TCR Vbeta segments and 13 reverse primers for TCR Jbeta segments was used in the multiplex PCR. A multiplex PCR assay on genomic DNA amplified the CDR3 region of rearranged TCR beta genes. On the Illumina HiSeq System, the amplified TCR beta libraries were sequenced as 87-base-pair reads. The original methods were these. In a later analysis, about 80 million unique TCR beta chains were counted across the 650 to 700 repertoires, and approximately 11 million of these chains were shared by at least two donors. Raw reads were error-corrected and collapsed into unique sequences by a nearest-neighbor algorithm in which closely related sequences were merged to remove PCR and sequencing errors. V, D and J gene segments were assigned by aligning CDR3 sequences to IMGT reference sequences. For a sequence to be retained, a match of at least six nucleotides to both a V gene segment and a J gene segment was required. Rearrangements were called productive when the CDR3 lacked stop codons and stayed in frame with V and J; all others were non-productive. CDR3 was defined by IMGT convention, running from the second conserved V-encoded cysteine to the conserved J-encoded phenylalanine. Sequences without an unambiguous match to a single V gene segment were excluded from the earlier analysis of several hundred of the donors. An earlier analysis of around 600 of the donors classified V segments as functional when productive rearrangements were above 56.7% and as segregating when the standard deviation between donors was above 5%. A statistical classification framework was built to diagnose cytomegalovirus status from the catalog of TCR beta chain sequences. A later analysis assigned V and J genes by comparing TCR nucleotide sequences with IMGT/GENE-DB human TR gene sequences. In a later analysis, CDR3 sequences and most-parsimonious VDJ recombination scenarios were assigned using the TCRdist pipeline. In a later analysis, every TCR beta chain was defined by the combination of its CDR3 amino acid sequence and its V-gene family, and reads without a unique V-gene family were dropped. In a later analysis, 450 to 600 highly shared, low-generation-probability nucleotide sequences were removed to address suspected cross-contamination and a sequencing artifact. For each public chain, a later analysis derived a clonal expansion index from normalized ranks of inferred template counts within each repertoire. A later analysis computed generation probabilities with a VDJ recombination model fitted to out-of-frame rearrangements, and checked the results against IGoR. Hypergeometric tests were used in a later analysis to score TCR-TCR, TCR-HLA and TCR-CMV co-occurrence, with a repertoire-size bias correction applied to the TCR pairs. False discovery rates were estimated in a later analysis by permuting HLA or CMV assignments 20 times. In a later analysis, co-occurring TCRs were grouped with DBSCAN, and TCRdist sequence similarity was added when clustering was performed within HLA-allele-positive subsets. Co-occurrence clustering excluded repertoires with fewer than 30,000 or more than 120,000 public chains, plus five with anomalous nucleotide sharing. TCRdb stores this immuneACCESS table with in-frame sequences only. Part of the clones is absent; in the studies checked, under half of the shortfall reflects unresolved V genes, and no reason is known for the rest. V and J calls and clone size follow that table, whereas D and trimming were derived from the DNA. This sample holds roughly 130,000 clones; around 85% were observed only once. Of the sample, around 2.2% falls within the top ten clones.

Regarding this clone: Its target antigen remains unknown. Base qualities are not at hand, and no much larger clone is one base apart.

As encoded in the germline V gene, CDR1 is MDHEN while CDR2 is SYDVKM. Trimming takes 5 bases from V and 0 bases from J, and the germline ends sit 17 bases apart. Measured from the cysteine to the phenylalanine, the CDR3 is 16 residues long. Only the CDR3 DNA is retained, 48 bases long and in frame from the first base. The cohort consisted of 650 to 850 healthy bone marrow donors. All cohort members were sampled while nominally healthy, although unrecorded immune exposures were likely present. The donor was CMV seronegative and was included in the group of about 400 seronegative cohort members. A peripheral blood sample was collected from each donor, and TCR beta sequencing was performed on peripheral blood mononuclear cells. Genomic DNA was extracted from the blood cell samples with the Qiagen DNeasy Blood Extraction Kit.

Sequencing used PBMCs. This TCR derives from a man in his thirties or forties in good health and CMV-seronegative. This chain joins TRBV28 to TRBJ2-7; TRBD2 could be the D gene, as 6 bases match. CDR3 protein: CASSPPGAGSSYEQYF. The DNA sequence is as follows: TGTGCCAGCAGTCCGCCGGGAGCGGGCAGCTCCTACGAGCAGTACTTC.